The following is a TCR beta chain sequence with its context. Its antigen is not known. The record originates from a study of CD8 T cells in ankylosing spondylitis. Losses at the gene ends were 8 bases for V and 2 bases for J; bases not matched to a gene: 9. The CDR3 totals 15 residues. TCRdb independently ran MiXCR on the 5' RACE reads; one entry per CDR3 protein. The sample includes just over 300,000 distinct CDR3 sequences, 20% to 25% seen only once; the top ten take approximately 3.7%. General observations from the study: One TCR beta motif, made up of roughly 8 highly homologous variants, appeared characteristic of ankylosing spondylitis blood.

The TCR comes from a female donor with ankylosing spondylitis or in good health (not recorded which). Material: blood, either unsorted or a sorted T cell fraction (not recorded which). V usage is TRBV12-3 or TRBV12-4 and J usage is TRBJ2-5; 9 bases are a match to TRBD2. CDR3 nucleotide sequence: TGTGCCAGCGAAGAGACTAGCGGACGACAAGAGACCCAGTACTTC. It codes for CASEETSGRQETQYF.